This is a list of T cell receptor beta chains from one sample in a study of T cell responses to AZD1222 COVID-19 vaccine. The data were produced by immunoSEQ multiplex PCR, yet TCRdb's version contains in-frame clones alone and is incomplete. Counted here are over 60,000 clones, roughly 91% occurring once; the ten biggest clones make up 4.8%. The sequencing here drew on peripheral blood, taken 28 days after the second dose of the MenACWY control vaccine. The receptors come from an adult who received the MenACWY meningococcal vaccine as a control. Each CDR3 is given with its conserved first and last residue. The D gene is left open where the match is weak. Size values are once, few and many counts, or a class for expanded clones, and some rows have none.

j_call,d_call,v_call,clone_size,cdr3_nt,cdr3_aa
TRBJ1-2,TRBD1,TRBV28,NA,TGTGCCAGCAGCACAGAGGACAGGGCGGGCTACACCTTC,CASSTEDRAGYTF
TRBJ2-7,TRBD2,TRBV5-4,NA,TGTGCCAGCAGCTTTGGGGGGGGACTAGCGGGTACCTACGAGCAGTACTTC,CASSFGGGLAGTYEQYF
TRBJ2-7,NA,TRBV28,NA,TGTGCCAGCAGTTTATGGGACAGCCTCACCCTCCTCTACGAGCAGTACTTC,CASSLWDSLTLLYEQYF
TRBJ2-1,NA,TRBV4-1,NA,TGCGCCAGCAGCCAACAGGTCCTCTACAATGAGCAGTTCTTC,CASSQQVLYNEQFF
TRBJ2-5,NA,TRBV9,NA,TGTGCCAGCAGCGTAGAAGCCGGGTATGAGACCCAGTACTTC,CASSVEAGYETQYF
TRBJ1-5,NA,TRBV11-2,NA,TGTGCCAGCAGCTTAGATGGTCAAGGCAATCAGCCCCAGCATTTT,CASSLDGQGNQPQHF
TRBJ2-7,TRBD1,TRBV6-2/TRBV6-3,NA,TGTGCCAGCACCCCCCCGGACAGGGAATATGCCTACGAGCAGTACTTC,CASTPPDREYAYEQYF
TRBJ2-7,TRBD1,TRBV9,NA,TGTGCCAGCAGCGCCGGGACAGGGCGGTTCTACGAGCAGTACTTC,CASSAGTGRFYEQYF
TRBJ2-5,NA,TRBV24-1,NA,TGTGCCACCAGTAAGGATAGACGAGGAGAGACCCAGTACTTC,CATSKDRRGETQYF
TRBJ2-3,NA,TRBV30,NA,TGTGCCTGGAGTGTACGGGGAGGTGGTCGCACAGATACGCAGTATTTT,CAWSVRGGGRTDTQYF
TRBJ1-2,NA,TRBV28,NA,TGTGCCAGCAGTTTACCAGGGGACTATGGCTACACCTTC,CASSLPGDYGYTF
TRBJ2-1,TRBD2,TRBV28,once,TGTGCCAGCAGTCAGACTAGCGGGTTGTACAATGAGCAGTTCTTC,CASSQTSGLYNEQFF
TRBJ1-6,TRBD1,TRBV3-1/TRBV3-2,NA,TGTGCCAGCAGCCGGGAGGACAGGGGTTGTTCACCCCTCCACTTT,CASSREDRGCSPLHF
TRBJ2-7,TRBD2,TRBV5-1,NA,TGCGCCAGCAGCCCAATACCCGGGGGGACCTACGAGCAGTACTTC,CASSPIPGGTYEQYF
TRBJ2-3,TRBD2,TRBV6-5,NA,TGTGCCAGCAGGCCTCTAGCGGGAGGACGGGATACGCAGTATTTT,CASRPLAGGRDTQYF
TRBJ2-7,NA,TRBV2,NA,TGTGCCAGCAGTGTTTCAGGCTCCTACGAGCAGTACTTC,CASSVSGSYEQYF
TRBJ2-3,TRBD2,TRBV7-9,NA,TGTGCCAGCAGCTCATCTAGCGGGGGGCAAGTAACAACAGATACGCAGTATTTT,CASSSSSGGQVTTDTQYF
TRBJ2-2,NA,TRBV18,NA,TGTGCCAGCTCACTCCCTCAAACAGTAACCTCGCGGGAGCTGTTTTTT,CASSLPQTVTSRELFF
TRBJ2-7,TRBD2,TRBV5-4,NA,TGTGCCAGCAGCTACCCTCGACTAGCGGGGGAACTACTATGCTACGAGCAGTACTTC,CASSYPRLAGELLCYEQYF
TRBJ2-3,NA,TRBV5-6,NA,TGTGCCAGCAGCTTGGGAAGTAGTACAGATACGCAGTATTTT,CASSLGSSTDTQYF
TRBJ2-5,NA,TRBV4-3,NA,TGCGCCAGCAGCCAAGATTCTGGGCGGGAGACCCAGTACTTC,CASSQDSGRETQYF
TRBJ1-2,NA,TRBV12-3/TRBV12-4,NA,TGTGCCAGCAGTTTAACGGTTACCGGCTACACCTTC,CASSLTVTGYTF
TRBJ2-3,NA,TRBV3-1/TRBV3-2,NA,TGTGCCAGCAGCCAAGATAGGGGCCTTCCCACAGATACGCAGTATTTT,CASSQDRGLPTDTQYF
TRBJ2-1,NA,TRBV12-3/TRBV12-4,once,TGTGCCAGCAGTTTAAGTGGGGAGCAGTTCTTC,CASSLSGEQFF
TRBJ1-4,NA,TRBV7-8,once,TGTGCCAGCAGCGCACCTTTCGGGACGGGTCGGGAAAAACTGTTTTTT,CASSAPFGTGREKLFF
TRBJ2-7,TRBD2,TRBV5-1,NA,TGCGCCAGCAGCCCAGGGGGACTAGCGGGAGCCTCCGAGCAGTACTTC,CASSPGGLAGASEQYF
TRBJ2-2,TRBD2,TRBV7-2,once,TGTGCCAGCAGCCCAGAGGGACTAGCGGGAGGGGCGGGCACCGGGGAGCTGTTTTTT,CASSPEGLAGGAGTGELFF
TRBJ1-2,NA,TRBV3-1/TRBV3-2,medium-sized,TGTGCCAGCAGCCACCAGAGCAGGGGAGGCAGCTACACCTTC,CASSHQSRGGSYTF
TRBJ2-3,TRBD2,TRBV6-4,few,TGTGCCAGCAGCGCCGGGACTAGCGAGACAGATACGCAGTATTTT,CASSAGTSETDTQYF
TRBJ2-5,NA,TRBV5-4,NA,TGTGCCAGCAGCTTGGGAGTTTCCAACCAAGAGACCCAGTACTTC,CASSLGVSNQETQYF
TRBJ1-2,TRBD1,TRBV6-2/TRBV6-3,NA,TGTGCCAGCAGTTTTCCCGGGACAGAATATGGCTACACCTTC,CASSFPGTEYGYTF
TRBJ1-3,NA,TRBV30,NA,TGTGCCTGGAGTGTAGGTGGATCTCAAAACACCATATATTTT,CAWSVGGSQNTIYF
TRBJ1-1,NA,TRBV2,NA,TGTGCCAGCAGTGCGACGGGGTACACTGAAGCTTTCTTT,CASSATGYTEAFF
TRBJ1-1,NA,TRBV19,NA,TGTGCCAGTAGTCCCCTTGGGTACACTGAAGCTTTCTTT,CASSPLGYTEAFF
TRBJ1-1,NA,TRBV9,few,TGTGCCAGCAGCGTAGAAGTGTCAGGGGCTGAAGCTTTCTTT,CASSVEVSGAEAFF
TRBJ1-5,NA,TRBV30,NA,TGTGCCTGGAGTGTAGGGGGGAATCAGCCCCAGCATTTT,CAWSVGGNQPQHF
TRBJ2-2,NA,TRBV4-3,NA,TGCGCCAGCAGCCAAGAACAAGGACAGCTGAACACCGGGGAGCTGTTTTTT,CASSQEQGQLNTGELFF
TRBJ1-3,NA,TRBV2,once,TGTGCCAGCAGTTCGGGGTTTGGAAACACCATATATTTT,CASSSGFGNTIYF